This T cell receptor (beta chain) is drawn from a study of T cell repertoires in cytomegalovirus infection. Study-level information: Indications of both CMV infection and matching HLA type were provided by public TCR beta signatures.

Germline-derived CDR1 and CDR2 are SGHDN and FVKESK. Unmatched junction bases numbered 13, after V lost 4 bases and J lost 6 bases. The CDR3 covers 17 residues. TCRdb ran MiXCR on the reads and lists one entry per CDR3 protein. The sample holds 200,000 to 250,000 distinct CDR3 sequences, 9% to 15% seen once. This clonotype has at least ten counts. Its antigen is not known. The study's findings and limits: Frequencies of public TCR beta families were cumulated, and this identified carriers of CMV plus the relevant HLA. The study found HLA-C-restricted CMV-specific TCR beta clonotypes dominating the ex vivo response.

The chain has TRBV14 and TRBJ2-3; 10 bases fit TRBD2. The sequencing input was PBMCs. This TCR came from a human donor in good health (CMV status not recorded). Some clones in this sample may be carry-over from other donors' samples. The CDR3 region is CASSLNLAGVIKDTQYF. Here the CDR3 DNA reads TGTGCCAGCAGCCTCAACCTAGCGGGAGTAATAAAGGATACGCAGTATTTT.